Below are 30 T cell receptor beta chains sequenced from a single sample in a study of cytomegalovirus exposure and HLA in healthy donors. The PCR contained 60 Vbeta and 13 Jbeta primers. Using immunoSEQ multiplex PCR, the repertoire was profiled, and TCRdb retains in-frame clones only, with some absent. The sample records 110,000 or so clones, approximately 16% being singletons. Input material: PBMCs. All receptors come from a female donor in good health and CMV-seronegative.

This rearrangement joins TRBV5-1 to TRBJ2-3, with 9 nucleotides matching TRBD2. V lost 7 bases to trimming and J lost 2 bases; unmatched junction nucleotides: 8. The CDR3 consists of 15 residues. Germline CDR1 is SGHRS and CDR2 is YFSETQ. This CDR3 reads CASGLASGITDTQYF. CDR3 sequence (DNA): TGCGCCAGCGGCCTGGCTAGCGGGATCACAGATACGCAGTATTTT.

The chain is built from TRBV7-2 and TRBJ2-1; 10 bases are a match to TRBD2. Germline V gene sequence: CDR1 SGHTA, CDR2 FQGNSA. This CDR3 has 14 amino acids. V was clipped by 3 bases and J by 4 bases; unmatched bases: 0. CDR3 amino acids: CASSLTSGYNEQFF. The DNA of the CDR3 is TGTGCCAGCAGCTTGACTAGCGGGTACAATGAGCAGTTCTTC. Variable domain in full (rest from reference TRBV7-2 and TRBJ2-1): GAGVSQSPSNKVTEKGKDVELRCDPISGHTALYWYRQSLGQGLEFLIYFQGNSAPDKSGLPSDRFSAERTGGSVSTLTIQRTQQEDSAVYLCASSLTSGYNEQFFGPGTRLTVL.

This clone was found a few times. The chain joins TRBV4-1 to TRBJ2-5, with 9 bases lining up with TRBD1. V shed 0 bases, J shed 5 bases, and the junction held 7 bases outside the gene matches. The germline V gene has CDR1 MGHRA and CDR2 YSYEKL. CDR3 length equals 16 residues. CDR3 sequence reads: CASSQDPHRGPETQYF. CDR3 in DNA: TGCGCCAGCAGCCAAGATCCCCACAGGGGGCCCGAGACCCAGTACTTC.

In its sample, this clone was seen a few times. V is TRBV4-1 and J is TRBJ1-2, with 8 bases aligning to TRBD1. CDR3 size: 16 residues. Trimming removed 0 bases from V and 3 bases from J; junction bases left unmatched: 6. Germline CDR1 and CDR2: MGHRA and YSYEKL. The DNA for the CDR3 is TGCGCCAGCAGCCAAGATAGGCCAGGGGGCTACTATGGCTACACCTTC. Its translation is CASSQDRPGGYYGYTF.

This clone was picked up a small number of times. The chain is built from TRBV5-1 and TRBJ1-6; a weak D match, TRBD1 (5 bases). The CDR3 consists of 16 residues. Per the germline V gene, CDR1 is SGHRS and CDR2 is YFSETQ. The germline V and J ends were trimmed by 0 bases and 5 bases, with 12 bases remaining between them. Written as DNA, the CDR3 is TGCGCCAGCAGCTTGGAAGGGGTATGGGATAATTCACCCCTCCACTTT. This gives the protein CASSLEGVWDNSPLHF.

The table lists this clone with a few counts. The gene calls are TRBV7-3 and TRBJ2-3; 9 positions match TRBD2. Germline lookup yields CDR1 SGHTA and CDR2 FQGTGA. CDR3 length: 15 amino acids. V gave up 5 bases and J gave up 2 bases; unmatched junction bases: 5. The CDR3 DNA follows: TGTGCCAGCAGCGGCCGCGGGGGGGACACAGATACGCAGTATTTT. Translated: CASSGRGGDTDTQYF. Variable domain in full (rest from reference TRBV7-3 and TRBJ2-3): GAGVSQTPSNKVTEKGKYVELRCDPISGHTALYWYRQSLGQGPEFLIYFQGTGAADDSGLPNDRFFAVRPEGSVSTLKIQRTERGDSAVYLCASSGRGGDTDTQYFGPGTRLTVL.

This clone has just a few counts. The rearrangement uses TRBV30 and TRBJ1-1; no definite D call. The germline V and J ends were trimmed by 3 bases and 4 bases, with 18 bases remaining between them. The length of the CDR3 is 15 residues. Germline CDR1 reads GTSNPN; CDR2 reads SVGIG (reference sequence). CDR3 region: CAWSSWRGRGTEAFF. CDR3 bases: TGTGCCTGGAGCTCATGGCGGGGTCGAGGCACTGAAGCTTTCTTT.

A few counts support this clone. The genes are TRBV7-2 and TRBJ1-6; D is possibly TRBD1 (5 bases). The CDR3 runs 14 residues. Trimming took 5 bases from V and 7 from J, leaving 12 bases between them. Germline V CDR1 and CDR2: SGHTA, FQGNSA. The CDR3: CASSMGLTNSPLHF. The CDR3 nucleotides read TGTGCCAGCAGCATGGGACTGACGAATTCACCCCTCCACTTT.

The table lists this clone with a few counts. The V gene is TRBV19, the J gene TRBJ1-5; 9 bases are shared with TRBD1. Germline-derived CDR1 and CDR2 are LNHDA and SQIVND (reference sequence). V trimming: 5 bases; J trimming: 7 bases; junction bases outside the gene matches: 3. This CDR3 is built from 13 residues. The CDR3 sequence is CASSETGGQPQHF. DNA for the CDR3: TGTGCCAGTAGTGAGACAGGGGGACAGCCCCAGCATTTT.

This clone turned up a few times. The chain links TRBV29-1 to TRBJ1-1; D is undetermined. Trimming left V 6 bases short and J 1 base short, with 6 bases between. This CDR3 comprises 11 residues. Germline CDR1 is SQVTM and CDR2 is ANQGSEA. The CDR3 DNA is TGCAGCGTGCTAGGGAACACTGAAGCTTTCTTT. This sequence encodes CSVLGNTEAFF.

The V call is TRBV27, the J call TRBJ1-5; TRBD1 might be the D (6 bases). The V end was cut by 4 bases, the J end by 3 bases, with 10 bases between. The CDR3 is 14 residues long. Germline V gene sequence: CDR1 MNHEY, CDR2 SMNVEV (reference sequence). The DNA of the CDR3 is TGTGCCAGCAGTTCCGACAGGTACAATCAGCCCCAGCATTTT. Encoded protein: CASSSDRYNQPQHF.

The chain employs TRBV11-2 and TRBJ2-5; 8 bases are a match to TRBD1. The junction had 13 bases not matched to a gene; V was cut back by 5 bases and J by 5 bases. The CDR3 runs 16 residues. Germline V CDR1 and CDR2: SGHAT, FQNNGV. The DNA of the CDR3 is TGTGCCAGCAGCACCACACGACAGGGGATGATGGAGACCCAGTACTTC. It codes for CASSTTRQGMMETQYF.

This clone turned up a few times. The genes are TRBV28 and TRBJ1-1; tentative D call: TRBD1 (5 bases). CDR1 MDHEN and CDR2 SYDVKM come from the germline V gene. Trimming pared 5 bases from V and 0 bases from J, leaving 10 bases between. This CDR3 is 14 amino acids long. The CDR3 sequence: CASSGGGLNTEAFF. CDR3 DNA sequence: TGTGCCAGCAGTGGGGGAGGGCTGAACACTGAAGCTTTCTTT.

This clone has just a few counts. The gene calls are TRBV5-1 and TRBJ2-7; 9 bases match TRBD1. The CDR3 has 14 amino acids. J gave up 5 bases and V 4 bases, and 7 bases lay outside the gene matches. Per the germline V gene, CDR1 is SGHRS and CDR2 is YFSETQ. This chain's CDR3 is CASSRGQGPHEQYF. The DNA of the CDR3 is TGCGCCAGCAGCCGGGGACAGGGACCACACGAGCAGTACTTC.

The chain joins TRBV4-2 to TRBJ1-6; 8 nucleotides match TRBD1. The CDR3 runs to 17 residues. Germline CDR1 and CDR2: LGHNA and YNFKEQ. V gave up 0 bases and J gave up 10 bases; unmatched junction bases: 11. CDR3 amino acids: CASSQEYQGALGSPLHF. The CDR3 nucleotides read TGTGCCAGCAGCCAAGAGTACCAGGGGGCGCTGGGCTCACCCCTCCACTTT.

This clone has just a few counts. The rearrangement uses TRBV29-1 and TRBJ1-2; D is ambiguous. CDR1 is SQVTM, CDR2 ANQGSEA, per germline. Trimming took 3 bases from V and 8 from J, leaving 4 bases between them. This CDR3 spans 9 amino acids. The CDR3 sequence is CSVDEGYTF. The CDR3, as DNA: TGCAGCGTTGATGAGGGCTACACCTTC.

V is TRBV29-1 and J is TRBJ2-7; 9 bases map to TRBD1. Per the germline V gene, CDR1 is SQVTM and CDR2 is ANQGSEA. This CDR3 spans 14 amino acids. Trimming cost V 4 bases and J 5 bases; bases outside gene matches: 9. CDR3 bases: TGCAGCGTTGCCCGGACAGGGGTCCGAGACGAGCAGTACTTC. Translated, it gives CSVARTGVRDEQYF.

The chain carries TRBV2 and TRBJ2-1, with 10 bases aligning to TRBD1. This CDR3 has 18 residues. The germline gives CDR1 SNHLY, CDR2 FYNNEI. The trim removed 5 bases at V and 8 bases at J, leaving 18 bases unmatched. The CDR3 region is CASSNNQEGQGTWDEQFF. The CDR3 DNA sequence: TGTGCCAGCAGTAACAACCAAGAGGGACAGGGGACATGGGATGAGCAGTTCTTC. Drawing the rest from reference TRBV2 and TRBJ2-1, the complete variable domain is EPEVTQTPSHQVTQMGQEVILRCVPISNHLYFYWYRQILGQKVEFLVSFYNNEISEKSEIFDDQFSVERPDGSNFTLKIRSTKLEDSAMYFCASSNNQEGQGTWDEQFFGPGTRLTVL.

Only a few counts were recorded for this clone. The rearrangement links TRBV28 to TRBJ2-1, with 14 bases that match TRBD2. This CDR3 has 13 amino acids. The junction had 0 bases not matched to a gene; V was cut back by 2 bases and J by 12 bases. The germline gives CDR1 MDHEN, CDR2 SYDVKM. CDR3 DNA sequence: TGTGCCAGCAGTTTAGGACTAGCGGGAGGGCAGTTCTTC. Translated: CASSLGLAGGQFF.

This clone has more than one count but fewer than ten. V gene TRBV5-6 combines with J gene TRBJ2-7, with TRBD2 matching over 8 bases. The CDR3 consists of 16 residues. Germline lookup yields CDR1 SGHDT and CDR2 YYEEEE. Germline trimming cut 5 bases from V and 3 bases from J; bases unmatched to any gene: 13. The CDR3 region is CASRTGTSLAGYEQYF. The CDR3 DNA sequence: TGTGCCAGCAGAACGGGGACCTCGCTAGCGGGCTACGAGCAGTACTTC.

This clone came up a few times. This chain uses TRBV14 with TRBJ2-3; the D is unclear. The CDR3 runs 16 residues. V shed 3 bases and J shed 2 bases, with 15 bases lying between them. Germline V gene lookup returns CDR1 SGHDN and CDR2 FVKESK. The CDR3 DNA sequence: TGTGCCAGCAGCCACCTAAAGCCCCTCCCCACAGATACGCAGTATTTT. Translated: CASSHLKPLPTDTQYF.

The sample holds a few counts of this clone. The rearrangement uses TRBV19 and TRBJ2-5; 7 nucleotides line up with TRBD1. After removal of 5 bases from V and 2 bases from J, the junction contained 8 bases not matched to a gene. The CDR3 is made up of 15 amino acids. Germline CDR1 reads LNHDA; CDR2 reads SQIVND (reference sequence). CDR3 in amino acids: CASSPGTEYQETQYF. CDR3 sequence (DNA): TGTGCCAGTAGTCCCGGGACAGAATATCAAGAGACCCAGTACTTC.

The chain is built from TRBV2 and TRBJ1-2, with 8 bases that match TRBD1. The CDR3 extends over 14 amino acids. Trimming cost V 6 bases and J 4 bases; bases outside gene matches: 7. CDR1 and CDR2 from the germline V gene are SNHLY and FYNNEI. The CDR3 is CASSATGAIYGYTF. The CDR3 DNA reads TGTGCCAGCAGCGCGACAGGGGCGATCTATGGCTACACCTTC. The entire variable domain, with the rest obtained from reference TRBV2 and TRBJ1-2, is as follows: EPEVTQTPSHQVTQMGQEVILRCVPISNHLYFYWYRQILGQKVEFLVSFYNNEISEKSEIFDDQFSVERPDGSNFTLKIRSTKLEDSAMYFCASSATGAIYGYTFGSGTRLTVV.

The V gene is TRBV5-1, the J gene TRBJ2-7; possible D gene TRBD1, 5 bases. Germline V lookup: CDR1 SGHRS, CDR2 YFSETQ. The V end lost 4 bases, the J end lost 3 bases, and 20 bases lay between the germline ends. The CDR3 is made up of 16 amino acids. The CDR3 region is CASSLTPRAKVYEQYF. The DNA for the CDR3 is TGCGCCAGCAGCCTAACACCCAGGGCAAAGGTCTACGAGCAGTACTTC.

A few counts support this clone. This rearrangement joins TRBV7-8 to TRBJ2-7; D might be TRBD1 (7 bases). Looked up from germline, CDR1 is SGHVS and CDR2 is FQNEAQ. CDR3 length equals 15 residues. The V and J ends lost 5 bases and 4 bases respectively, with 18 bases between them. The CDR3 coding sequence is TGTGCCAGCAGCGCCAGGGGGGATACCGGGTACGAGCAGTACTTC. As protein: CASSARGDTGYEQYF.

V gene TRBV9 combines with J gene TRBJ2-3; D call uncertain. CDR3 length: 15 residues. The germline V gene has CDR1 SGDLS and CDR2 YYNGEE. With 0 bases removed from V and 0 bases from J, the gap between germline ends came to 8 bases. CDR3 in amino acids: CASSVVSTSTDTQYF. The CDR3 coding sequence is TGTGCCAGCAGCGTAGTTTCGACTAGCACAGATACGCAGTATTTT.

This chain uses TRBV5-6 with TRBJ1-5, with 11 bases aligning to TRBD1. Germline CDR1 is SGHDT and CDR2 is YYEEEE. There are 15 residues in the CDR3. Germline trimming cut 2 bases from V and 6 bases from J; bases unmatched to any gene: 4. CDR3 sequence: CASSFSGQGVQPQHF. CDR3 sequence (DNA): TGTGCCAGCAGCTTTTCGGGACAGGGGGTTCAGCCCCAGCATTTT.

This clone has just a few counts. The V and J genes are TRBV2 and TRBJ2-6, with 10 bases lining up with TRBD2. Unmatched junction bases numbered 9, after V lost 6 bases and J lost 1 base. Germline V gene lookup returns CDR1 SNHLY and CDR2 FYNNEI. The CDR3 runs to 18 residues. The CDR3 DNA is TGTGCCAGCAGAAAGTCACTAGCGGGGACTTCTGGGGCCAACGTCCTGACTTTC. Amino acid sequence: CASRKSLAGTSGANVLTF.

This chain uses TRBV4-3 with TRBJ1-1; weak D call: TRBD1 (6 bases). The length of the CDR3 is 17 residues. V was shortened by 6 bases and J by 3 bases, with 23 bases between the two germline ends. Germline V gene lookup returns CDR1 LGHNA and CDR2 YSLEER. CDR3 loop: CASRDRTGTFEDTEAFF. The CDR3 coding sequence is TGCGCCAGCAGAGACCGTACCGGGACATTTGAGGACACTGAAGCTTTCTTT.

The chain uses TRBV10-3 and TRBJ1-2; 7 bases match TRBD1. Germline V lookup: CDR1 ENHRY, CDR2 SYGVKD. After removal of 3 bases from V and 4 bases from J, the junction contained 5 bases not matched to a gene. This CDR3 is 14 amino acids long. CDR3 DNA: TGTGCCATCAGTGATTCGACAGGGATCTATGGCTACACCTTC. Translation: CAISDSTGIYGYTF.